Below are 2 T cell receptor beta chains sequenced from a single sample in a study of early T cells in non-severe SARS-CoV-2 infection. A single record per CDR3 protein comes from TCRdb applying MiXCR to the 5' RACE reads. The sample lists 70,000 to 90,000 distinct CDR3 sequences, about 15% occurring once. The sample was whole blood. The receptor source for this set is an adult who was a healthcare worker with PCR-confirmed SARS-CoV-2 infection or an uninfected control (not recorded which).

About this clonotype: Its ends do not fully match the called genes, so a read error is possible. This chain connects TRBV3-1 to TRBJ2-1, with D possibly called TRBD1 or TRBD2 (6 bases each). The CDR3 consists of 16 residues. Germline V gene lookup returns CDR1 LGHDT and CDR2 YNNKEL (reference sequence). In DNA, the CDR3 is TGTGCCAGCACCCAACTCCTCCGGGGGCGGAGAAATGAGCAGTTCTTC. Its translation: CASTQLLRGRRNEQFF.

This chain links TRBV11-2 with TRBJ1-6, with D maybe TRBD1 (5 bases). Germline V CDR1 and CDR2: SGHAT, FQNNGV. The CDR3 runs to 15 residues. The V and J ends lost 1 base and 8 bases respectively, with 12 bases between them. The CDR3 is CASSLAWGSDSPLHF. CDR3 in DNA: TGTGCCAGCAGCTTAGCTTGGGGGTCGGATTCACCCCTCCACTTT.